These 18 T cell receptor beta chains were all obtained from the same sample, sequenced in a study of CD4 T cells in relation to SARS-CoV-2 and coronaviruses. This table comes from immunoSEQ multiplex PCR, and its TCRdb copy is limited to in-frame clones, with some not included. The repertoire holds tens of thousands of clones, with approximately 90% as singletons. The unexposed donors gave CD4+ T cells in about 2010-2019, prior to COVID-19. What was sequenced was memory CD4+ T cells from PBMCs. The receptor set was obtained from a human donor in good health.

This clone was recorded once. The chain uses TRBV6-5 and TRBJ2-4; 7 nucleotides align to TRBD1. CDR3 length equals 16 residues. Trimming cost V 4 bases and J 3 bases; bases outside gene matches: 9. CDR1 and CDR2 (germline): MNHEY, SVGAGI. The CDR3 bases are TGTGCCAGCAGTTCACAGGGGTTGTTGGGCAAAAACATTCAGTACTTC. Translating gives CASSSQGLLGKNIQYF.

This clone was seen only a few times. The chain has TRBV27 and TRBJ1-5; tentative D call: TRBD1 (5 bases). CDR1 and CDR2 (germline): MNHEY, SMNVEV (reference sequence). V was shortened by 6 bases and J by 1 base, with 10 bases between the two germline ends. This CDR3 spans 14 amino acids. The CDR3 bases are TGTGCCAGCAGCCCGGGACGCAGCAATCAGCCCCAGCATTTT. Protein product: CASSPGRSNQPQHF.

V is TRBV19 and J is TRBJ1-1, with TRBD1 matching 8 bases. Germline CDR1 is LNHDA and CDR2 is SQIVND (reference sequence). The CDR3 totals 15 residues. Trimming removed 5 bases from V and 5 bases from J; junction bases left unmatched: 10. The CDR3 region is CASSGPDRARTEAFF. The CDR3 DNA follows: TGTGCCAGTAGTGGCCCGGACAGGGCGCGGACTGAAGCTTTCTTT.

The rearrangement links TRBV4-2 to TRBJ2-5, with a tentative D call TRBD2 (6 bases). Deletions cut 0 bases from V and 1 base from J, with 12 bases between. The CDR3 consists of 16 residues. Germline CDR1 reads LGHNA; CDR2 reads YNFKEQ. The CDR3 DNA is TGTGCCAGCAGCCAAGACCCCGCGGGAATCCAAGAGACCCAGTACTTC. Its protein is CASSQDPAGIQETQYF.

The chain recombines TRBV18 with TRBJ2-1; 14 bases are shared with TRBD2. Losses at the gene ends were 0 bases for V and 8 bases for J; bases not matched to a gene: 3. Germline V gene data show CDR1 as KGHSH and CDR2 as LQKENI. This CDR3 comprises 16 residues. In DNA, the CDR3 is TGTGCCAGCTCACCACCCGGGACTAGCGGGAGACATGAGCAGTTCTTC. Translated, it gives CASSPPGTSGRHEQFF.

This chain links TRBV7-3 with TRBJ2-3, with no clear D. CDR1 is SGHTA and CDR2 is FQGTGA in the germline V gene. CDR3 length: 14 residues. The V and J ends lost 1 base and 1 base respectively, with 6 bases between them. CDR3 bases: TGTGCCAGCAGCTTAAGTCAGCGCACAGATACGCAGTATTTT. This sequence encodes CASSLSQRTDTQYF.

V gene TRBV30 combines with J gene TRBJ2-2; maybe TRBD2 (5 bases). Germline V CDR1 and CDR2: GTSNPN, SVGIG (reference sequence). Trimming shortened V by 0 bases and J by 4 bases, and 12 bases separated the two germline ends. The CDR3 totals 15 residues. CDR3 amino acids: CAWSVDLAGTGELFF. The CDR3, as DNA: TGTGCCTGGAGTGTTGATCTAGCTGGCACCGGGGAGCTGTTTTTT.

This clone was seen more than once but under ten times. The chain links TRBV27 to TRBJ2-7; unclear D gene. There are 13 residues in the CDR3. Germline lookup yields CDR1 MNHEY and CDR2 SMNVEV (reference sequence). V was clipped by 3 bases and J by 2 bases, with 8 bases between them. CDR3 coding DNA: TGTGCCAGCAGTTTTGTTGGTACCTACGAGCAGTACTTC. It yields the protein CASSFVGTYEQYF.

This chain joins TRBV28 and TRBJ2-7, with unresolved D. The CDR3 spans 14 residues. The germline V and J ends were trimmed by 3 bases and 3 bases, with 12 bases remaining between them. Germline V gene sequence: CDR1 MDHEN, CDR2 SYDVKM. CDR3 amino acids: CASSFGGKNYEQYF. The CDR3 region has the DNA TGTGCCAGCAGTTTCGGCGGAAAAAACTACGAGCAGTACTTC. Full variable domain (missing parts from reference TRBV28 and TRBJ2-7): DVKVTQSSRYLVKRTGEKVFLECVQDMDHENMFWYRQDPGLGLRLIYFSYDVKMKEKGDIPEGYSVSREKKERFSLILESASTNQTSMYLCASSFGGKNYEQYFGPGTRLTVT.

The rearrangement links TRBV3-1 (or the pseudogene TRBV3-2) to TRBJ2-2, with D maybe TRBD1 (6 bases). Looked up from germline, CDR1 is LGHDT and CDR2 is YNNKEL (reference sequence). The V end lost 4 bases, the J end lost 7 bases, and 10 bases lay between the germline ends. The CDR3 loop spans 13 amino acids. The CDR3 DNA follows: TGTGCCAGCAGCCGTGGGGGCGGCGGGGAGCTGTTTTTT. Its translation is CASSRGGGGELFF.

The rearrangement uses TRBV18 and TRBJ1-2, with TRBD1 as a possible D gene (5 bases). With 4 bases removed from V and 2 bases from J, the gap between germline ends came to 8 bases. Germline CDR1 KGHSH, CDR2 LQKENI. This CDR3 contains 13 residues. The CDR3 nucleotides read TGTGCCAGCTCACAACAGGAGAACTATGGCTACACCTTC. It encodes CASSQQENYGYTF.

J is TRBJ2-3 and V is TRBV15, with 7 nucleotides matching TRBD2. CDR3 length: 15 residues. Losses at the gene ends were 0 bases for V and 3 bases for J; bases not matched to a gene: 3. Looked up from germline, CDR1 is LNHNV and CDR2 is YYDKDF (reference sequence). The CDR3 coding sequence is TGTGCCACCAGCAGAGACGGCGGGAGAACAGATACGCAGTATTTT. Its protein product is CATSRDGGRTDTQYF.

This clone was detected only a few times. The gene calls are TRBV7-8 and TRBJ1-2, with D perhaps TRBD1 (5 bases). This CDR3 region has 15 residues. CDR1 and CDR2 (germline): SGHVS, FQNEAQ. V was clipped by 6 bases and J by 4 bases, with 18 bases between them. CDR3 in DNA: TGTGCCAGCAGTCGCGACAGAACACCGTCCTATGGCTACACCTTC. It specifies CASSRDRTPSYGYTF.

V usage is TRBV6-5 and J usage is TRBJ2-2; the D gene is possibly TRBD1 (6 bases). CDR1 is MNHEY and CDR2 is SVGAGI in the germline V gene. Trimming removed 11 bases from V and 0 bases from J, with 13 bases in between. The CDR3 extends over 14 amino acids. CDR3 protein: CALMTGPNTGELFF. The CDR3, as DNA: TGTGCCCTTATGACAGGACCGAACACCGGGGAGCTGTTTTTT.

The gene calls are TRBV5-1 and TRBJ1-5; TRBD1 agrees at 10 bases. The CDR3 contains 15 residues. Germline V gives CDR1 SGHRS, CDR2 YFSETQ. V lost 3 bases and J lost 2; bases outside the gene matches: 2. The chain's CDR3 is CASSYGTGGNQPQHF. In DNA, the CDR3 is TGCGCCAGCAGCTACGGGACAGGGGGCAATCAGCCCCAGCATTTT.

The chain joins TRBV11-2 to TRBJ1-3, with TRBD1 matching over 8 bases. Germline loops: CDR1 SGHAT, CDR2 FQNNGV. Trimming cost V 4 bases and J 4 bases; bases outside gene matches: 9. CDR3 size: 16 residues. In nucleotides, the CDR3 is TGTGCCAGCAGCTCCCACACACAGGGGGGCGGAAACACCATATATTTT. As protein: CASSSHTQGGGNTIYF.

The rearrangement joins TRBV4-2 to TRBJ2-3; 15 nucleotides line up with TRBD2. V lost 0 bases to trimming and J lost 3 bases; unmatched junction nucleotides: 7. CDR1 LGHNA and CDR2 YNFKEQ come from the germline V gene. The CDR3 extends over 19 amino acids. This CDR3 reads CASSQEGLAGGSITDTQYF. The CDR3 DNA reads as TGTGCCAGCAGCCAAGAGGGACTAGCGGGAGGCTCTATTACAGATACGCAGTATTTT.

The rearrangement links TRBV24-1 to TRBJ2-7; D may match TRBD1 or TRBD2 (5 bases each). Trimming took 4 bases from V and 3 from J, leaving 12 bases between them. This CDR3 is built from 14 residues. Germline V CDR1 and CDR2: KGHDR, SFDVKD. The CDR3 nucleotides read TGTGCCACCAGTGAAAGGGGAGACGACTACGAGCAGTACTTC. It is translated as CATSERGDDYEQYF.